Each of the 14 T cell receptor beta chains below was sequenced from the same sample in a study of lymphopenia after photon versus proton radiotherapy. Only in-frame clones appear in the TCRdb table, and some are missing; sequencing was by immunoSEQ multiplex PCR. The table lists approximately 150,000 clones, approximately 91% of them singletons, with about 4.7% in the top ten. This sample comprised peripheral blood, obtained from a patient treated with photon-based radiotherapy. These receptors were obtained from a man between 45 and 60 years old with gastric cancer.

CDR3: CASSTGINEKLFF. The CDR3, as DNA: TGTGCCAGCTCAACCGGGATCAATGAAAAACTGTTTTTT. The chain recombines TRBV18 with TRBJ1-4; D unresolved. CDR3 length: 13 amino acids. Deletions cut 5 bases from V and 5 bases from J, with 9 bases between. Germline V lookup: CDR1 KGHSH, CDR2 LQKENI.

V and J are TRBV27 and TRBJ1-4; D uncertain. Trimming took off 5 bases at V and 2 bases at J, with 15 bases between the two ends. Per the germline V gene, CDR1 is MNHEY and CDR2 is SMNVEV (reference sequence). The CDR3 totals 16 residues. CDR3 loop: CASSPDTLGTNEKLFF. The CDR3 bases are TGTGCCAGCAGTCCCGATACGCTAGGGACTAATGAAAAACTGTTTTTT.

V is TRBV7-9 and J is TRBJ2-5, with D possibly being TRBD1 (5 bases). CDR1 SEHNR and CDR2 FQNEAQ come from the germline V gene (reference sequence). The CDR3 totals 14 residues. V shed 5 bases and J shed 2 bases, with 12 bases lying between them. CDR3 nucleotides: TGTGCCAGCAGCCCCGGACAACATCAAGAGACCCAGTACTTC. It specifies CASSPGQHQETQYF.

The CDR3: CASSEAPGQGNTEAFF. Written as DNA, the CDR3 is TGTGCCAGCAGTGAAGCCCCGGGACAGGGAAACACTGAAGCTTTCTTT. The chain links TRBV6-1 to TRBJ1-1, with 9 bases matching TRBD1. Germline loops: CDR1 MNHNS, CDR2 SASEGT. V trimming: 0 bases; J trimming: 2 bases; junction bases outside the gene matches: 4. This CDR3 comprises 16 residues.

The chain employs TRBV7-2 and TRBJ2-2, with D maybe TRBD2 (5 bases). Germline-derived CDR1 and CDR2 are SGHTA and FQGNSA. This CDR3 is built from 16 residues. Between the trimmed V and J ends, which lost 5 bases and 4 bases, there was a span of 17 bases. The CDR3 loop is CASSPTSGRATGELFF. The CDR3, as DNA: TGTGCCAGCAGCCCTACATCGGGGAGAGCCACCGGGGAGCTGTTTTTT.

The chain carries TRBV7-2 and TRBJ2-7; 15 positions agree with TRBD2. The J segment lost 3 bases and the V segment lost 1 base, leaving 7 bases of the junction unmatched. Germline values: CDR1 SGHTA, CDR2 FQGNSA. The CDR3 has 18 residues. The CDR3 region has the DNA TGTGCCAGCAGCTTAGGGGGGACTAGCGGGAGGCTAGGCTACGAGCAGTACTTC. The encoded protein is CASSLGGTSGRLGYEQYF.

This clone was recorded a few times. The V gene is TRBV14, the J gene TRBJ2-7; no clear D gene. The length of the CDR3 is 16 residues. Trimming cost V 1 base and J 1 base, with 14 bases left between them. The germline V gene has CDR1 SGHDN and CDR2 FVKESK. The CDR3 sequence is CASSQVNWALSYEQYF. CDR3 sequence (DNA): TGTGCCAGCAGCCAAGTTAACTGGGCCTTATCCTACGAGCAGTACTTC. The full variable domain, completed using reference TRBV14 and TRBJ2-7, is EAGVTQFPSHSVIEKGQTVTLRCDPISGHDNLYWYRRVMGKEIKFLLHFVKESKQDESGMPNNRFLAERTGGTYSTLKVQPAELEDSGVYFCASSQVNWALSYEQYFGPGTRLTVT.

DNA for the CDR3: TGTGCCAGCAGCCCCCCGGGACTAGCGGGTTACAATGAGCAGTTCTTC. Amino acids: CASSPPGLAGYNEQFF. The chain couples TRBV4-2 to TRBJ2-1, with 12 bases matching TRBD2. CDR3 length equals 16 residues. CDR1 LGHNA and CDR2 YNFKEQ come from the germline V gene. V gave up 4 bases and J gave up 4 bases; unmatched junction bases: 5.

This clone was counted once. The chain combines TRBV6-5 with TRBJ2-7; 9 bases agree with TRBD1. CDR3 length: 15 residues. J lost 4 bases, V lost 7 bases, and 11 bases had no gene match. Per germline, CDR1 MNHEY and CDR2 SVGAGI. The DNA for the CDR3 is TGTGCCAGCACCGAAGCCGGGACAGGGTCTTACGAGCAGTACTTC. This sequence encodes CASTEAGTGSYEQYF.

The chain couples TRBV4-2 to TRBJ1-2; D gene ambiguous. CDR3 length: 18 amino acids. The V gene's germline CDR1 is LGHNA and CDR2 YNFKEQ. V was trimmed by 1 base and J by 3 bases, leaving 21 bases between them. CDR3 in DNA: TGTGCCAGCAGCCAAGGAGGAGGTCGGGGAATCGGTCACTATGGCTACACCTTC. Residues: CASSQGGGRGIGHYGYTF.

The V call is TRBV21-1, the J call TRBJ2-3; the table's D call, TRBD1, was not checked against the DNA. TRBV21-1 is reported as a pseudogene. This CDR3 is 15 amino acids long. In DNA form, the CDR3 reads TGTGCCAGCAGCAATGTGGACAGGGAGGCAGATACGCAGTATTTT. Amino acid sequence: CASSNVDREADTQYF.

The V call is TRBV9, the J call TRBJ2-5; TRBD2 aligns across 8 bases. Germline V gene sequence: CDR1 SGDLS, CDR2 YYNGEE. The CDR3 runs to 16 residues. With V trimmed by 0 bases and J by 1 base, 5 bases remained unmatched. The CDR3 spells CASSVGNGRGQETQYF. The CDR3 nucleotides read TGTGCCAGCAGCGTAGGAAACGGGAGGGGCCAAGAGACCCAGTACTTC. The full variable domain, completed using reference TRBV9 and TRBJ2-5, is DSGVTQTPKHLITATGQRVTLRCSPRSGDLSVYWYQQSLDQGLQFLIQYYNGEERAKGNILERFSAQQFPDLHSELNLSSLELGDSALYFCASSVGNGRGQETQYFGPGTRLLVL.

This clone was recorded once. This chain's CDR3 is CASSFRGTGGTGELFF. The CDR3 bases are TGTGCCAGCAGCTTCCGTGGGACAGGGGGCACCGGGGAGCTGTTTTTT. V usage is TRBV9 and J usage is TRBJ2-2; 11 nucleotides agree with TRBD1. The CDR3 is made up of 16 amino acids. In germline, CDR1 is SGDLS, CDR2 YYNGEE. V shed 4 bases, J shed 4 bases, and the junction held 6 bases outside the gene matches.

The V call is TRBV6-1, the J call TRBJ1-2; 11 nucleotides line up with TRBD1. V was clipped by 7 bases and J by 6 bases; unmatched bases: 10. The CDR3 runs 15 residues. The germline V gene has CDR1 MNHNS and CDR2 SASEGT. The CDR3 here is CASTIWGTGGDGYTF. CDR3 in DNA: TGTGCCAGCACGATTTGGGGGACAGGGGGTGATGGCTACACCTTC.